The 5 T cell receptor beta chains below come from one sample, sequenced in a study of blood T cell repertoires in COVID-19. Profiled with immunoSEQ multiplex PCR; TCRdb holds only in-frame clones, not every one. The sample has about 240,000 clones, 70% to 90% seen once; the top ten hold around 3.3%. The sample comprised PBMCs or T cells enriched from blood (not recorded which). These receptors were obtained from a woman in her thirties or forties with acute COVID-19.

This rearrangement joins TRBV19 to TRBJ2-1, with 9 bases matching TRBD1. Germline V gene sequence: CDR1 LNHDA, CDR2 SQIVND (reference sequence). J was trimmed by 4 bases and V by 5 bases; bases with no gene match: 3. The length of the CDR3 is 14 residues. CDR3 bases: TGTGCCAGTAGTCTTGACAGGGGGTACAATGAGCAGTTCTTC. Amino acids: CASSLDRGYNEQFF.

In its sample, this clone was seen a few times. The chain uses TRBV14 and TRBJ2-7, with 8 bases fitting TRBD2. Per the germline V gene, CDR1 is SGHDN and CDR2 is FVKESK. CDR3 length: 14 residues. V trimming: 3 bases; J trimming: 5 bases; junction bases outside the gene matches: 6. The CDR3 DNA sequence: TGTGCCAGCAGCCAGGGCGGGAGGTGGGACGAGCAGTACTTC. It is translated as CASSQGGRWDEQYF.

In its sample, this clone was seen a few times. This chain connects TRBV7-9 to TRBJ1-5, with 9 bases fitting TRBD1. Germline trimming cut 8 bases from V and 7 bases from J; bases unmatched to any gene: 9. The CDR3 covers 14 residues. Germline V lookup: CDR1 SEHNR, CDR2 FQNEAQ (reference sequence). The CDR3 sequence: CASSWDRDSQPQHF. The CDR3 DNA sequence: TGTGCCAGCTCCTGGGACAGGGACAGCCAGCCCCAGCATTTT.

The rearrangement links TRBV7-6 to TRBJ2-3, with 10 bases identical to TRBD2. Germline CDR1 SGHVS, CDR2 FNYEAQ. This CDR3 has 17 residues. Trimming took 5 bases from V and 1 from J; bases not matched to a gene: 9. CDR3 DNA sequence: TGTGCCAGCAGCGAAATCGTAAGCGGGAGGGGCACAGATACGCAGTATTTT. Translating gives CASSEIVSGRGTDTQYF.

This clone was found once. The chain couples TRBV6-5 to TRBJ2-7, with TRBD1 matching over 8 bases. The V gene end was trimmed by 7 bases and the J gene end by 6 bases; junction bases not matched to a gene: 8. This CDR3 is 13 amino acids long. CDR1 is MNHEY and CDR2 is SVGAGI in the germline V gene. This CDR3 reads CASNQVTGGEQYF. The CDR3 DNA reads TGTGCCAGCAACCAAGTCACAGGGGGCGAGCAGTACTTC.